This T cell receptor (beta chain) was sequenced for a study of cytomegalovirus exposure and HLA in healthy donors. Overall study: From about 179 million T cells, an earlier analysis saw 120 million or so unique TCR beta sequences.

Primers: 60 Vbeta forward and 13 Jbeta reverse. Produced via immunoSEQ multiplex PCR; TCRdb's table is partial and in-frame only. The top ten clones hold 1.5% to 1.8% of a sample with some 160,000 clones, roughly 79% of them seen once. Regarding the study as a whole: Reportedly, a later analysis found an Asian-associated ancestry cluster had fewer N-insertions than the roughly 700-donor mean. Most likely, a cluster of highly shared sequence variants arose as a sequencing artifact.

Details on this clone: The antigen is undetermined.

The CDR3 runs 16 residues. Germline lookup yields CDR1 LNHNV and CDR2 YYDKDF (reference sequence). With 1 base removed from V and 1 base from J, the gap between germline ends came to 10 bases. Material: PBMCs. This clonotype was obtained from a man aged 40-49 years in good health and CMV-seronegative. This chain links TRBV15 with TRBJ2-2, with a weak D call TRBD2 (6 bases). The CDR3 nucleotides are TGTGCCACCAGCAGAGTGGCGGGGATGAACACCGGGGAGCTGTTTTTT. Translated: CATSRVAGMNTGELFF.